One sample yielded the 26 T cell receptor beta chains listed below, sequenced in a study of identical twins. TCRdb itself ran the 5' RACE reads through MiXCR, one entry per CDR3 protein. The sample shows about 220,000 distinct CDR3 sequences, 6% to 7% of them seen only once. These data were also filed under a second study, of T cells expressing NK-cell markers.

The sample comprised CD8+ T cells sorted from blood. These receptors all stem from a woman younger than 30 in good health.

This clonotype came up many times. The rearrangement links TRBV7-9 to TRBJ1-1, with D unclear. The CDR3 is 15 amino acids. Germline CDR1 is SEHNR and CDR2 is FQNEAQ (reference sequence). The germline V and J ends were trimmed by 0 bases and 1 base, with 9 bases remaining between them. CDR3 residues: CASSLAAGSNTEAFF. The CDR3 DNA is TGTGCCAGCAGCTTAGCCGCAGGTTCGAACACTGAAGCTTTCTTT. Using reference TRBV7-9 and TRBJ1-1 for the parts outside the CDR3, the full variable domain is DTGVSQNPRHKITKRGQNVTFRCDPISEHNRLYWYRQTLGQGPEFLTYFQNEAQLEKSRLLSDRFSAERPKGSFSTLEIQRTEQGDSAMYLCASSLAAGSNTEAFFGQGTRLTVV.

CDR3 nucleotide sequence: TGTGCCAGCAGCACTTCCGGGACAGAGCAGTACTTC. Its protein is CASSTSGTEQYF. V gene TRBV5-6 combines with J gene TRBJ2-7; weak D call: TRBD1 (6 bases). V lost 4 bases and J 7 bases, leaving 12 bases between the germline ends. Germline loops: CDR1 SGHDT, CDR2 YYEEEE. The CDR3 loop spans 12 amino acids.

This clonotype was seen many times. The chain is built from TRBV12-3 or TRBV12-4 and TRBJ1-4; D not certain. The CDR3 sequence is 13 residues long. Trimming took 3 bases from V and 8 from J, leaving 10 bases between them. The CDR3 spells CASSFQSSEKLFF. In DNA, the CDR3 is TGTGCCAGCAGTTTTCAGTCTAGCGAAAAACTGTTTTTT.

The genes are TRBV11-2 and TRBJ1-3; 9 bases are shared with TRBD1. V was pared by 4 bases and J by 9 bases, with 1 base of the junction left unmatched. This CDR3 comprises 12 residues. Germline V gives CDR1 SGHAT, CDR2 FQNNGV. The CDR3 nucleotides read TGTGCCAGCAGCTCACAGGGGGCCACCATATATTTT. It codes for CASSSQGATIYF.

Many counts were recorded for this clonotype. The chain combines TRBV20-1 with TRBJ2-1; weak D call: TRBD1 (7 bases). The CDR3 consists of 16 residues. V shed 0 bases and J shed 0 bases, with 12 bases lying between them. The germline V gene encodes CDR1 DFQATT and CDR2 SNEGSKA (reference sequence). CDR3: CSARDEEGASYNEQFF. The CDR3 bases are TGCAGTGCTAGAGATGAGGAGGGGGCCTCCTACAATGAGCAGTTCTTC.

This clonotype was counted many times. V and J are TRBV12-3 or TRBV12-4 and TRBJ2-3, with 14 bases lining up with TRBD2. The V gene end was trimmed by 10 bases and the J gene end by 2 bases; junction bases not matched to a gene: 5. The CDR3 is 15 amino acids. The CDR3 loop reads CATTTSGRDTDTQYF. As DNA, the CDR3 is TGTGCCACCACGACTAGCGGGAGGGACACAGATACGCAGTATTTT.

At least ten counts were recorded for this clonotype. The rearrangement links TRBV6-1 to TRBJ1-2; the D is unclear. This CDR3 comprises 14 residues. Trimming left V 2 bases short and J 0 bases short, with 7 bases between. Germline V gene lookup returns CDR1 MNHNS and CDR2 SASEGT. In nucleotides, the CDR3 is TGTGCCAGCAGTGAAAGCACACCTAACTATGGCTACACCTTC. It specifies CASSESTPNYGYTF.

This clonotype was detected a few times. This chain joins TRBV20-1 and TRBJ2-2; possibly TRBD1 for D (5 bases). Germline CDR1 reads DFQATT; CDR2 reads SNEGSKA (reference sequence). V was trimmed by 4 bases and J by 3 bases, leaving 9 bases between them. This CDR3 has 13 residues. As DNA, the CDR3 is TGCAGTGCTAAGAAGGGGTACACCGGGGAGCTGTTTTTT. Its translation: CSAKKGYTGELFF.

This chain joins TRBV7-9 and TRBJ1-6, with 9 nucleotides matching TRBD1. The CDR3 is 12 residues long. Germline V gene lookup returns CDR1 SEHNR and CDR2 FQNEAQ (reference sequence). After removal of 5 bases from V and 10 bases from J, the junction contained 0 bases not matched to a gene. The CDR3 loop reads CASSGQGSPLHF. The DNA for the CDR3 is TGTGCCAGCAGCGGACAGGGGTCACCCCTCCACTTT.

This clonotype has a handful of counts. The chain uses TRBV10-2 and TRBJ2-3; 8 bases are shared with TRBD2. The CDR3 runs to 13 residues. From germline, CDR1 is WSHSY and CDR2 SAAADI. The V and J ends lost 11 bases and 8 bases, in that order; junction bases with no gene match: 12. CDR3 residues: CAAVDGLAGTQYF. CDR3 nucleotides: TGCGCCGCGGTTGACGGTCTAGCGGGTACGCAGTATTTT.

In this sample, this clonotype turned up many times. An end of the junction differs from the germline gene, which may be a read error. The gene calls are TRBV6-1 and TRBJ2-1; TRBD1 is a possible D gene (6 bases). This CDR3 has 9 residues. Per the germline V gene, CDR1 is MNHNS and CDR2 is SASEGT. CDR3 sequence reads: CASSSRGVF. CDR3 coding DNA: TGTGCCAGCAGTTCCAGGGGCGTCTTC.

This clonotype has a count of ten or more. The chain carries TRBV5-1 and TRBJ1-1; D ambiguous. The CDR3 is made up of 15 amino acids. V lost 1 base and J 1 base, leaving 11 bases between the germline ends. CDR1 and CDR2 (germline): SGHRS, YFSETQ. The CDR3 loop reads CASSLWQNGNTEAFF. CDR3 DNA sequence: TGCGCCAGCAGCTTGTGGCAAAACGGGAACACTGAAGCTTTCTTT.

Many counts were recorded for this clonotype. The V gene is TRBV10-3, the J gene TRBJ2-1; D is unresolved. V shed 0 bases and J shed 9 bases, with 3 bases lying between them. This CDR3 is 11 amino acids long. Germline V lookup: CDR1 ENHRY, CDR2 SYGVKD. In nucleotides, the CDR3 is TGTGCCATCAGTGAGTCTGGTGAGCAGTTCTTC. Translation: CAISESGEQFF.

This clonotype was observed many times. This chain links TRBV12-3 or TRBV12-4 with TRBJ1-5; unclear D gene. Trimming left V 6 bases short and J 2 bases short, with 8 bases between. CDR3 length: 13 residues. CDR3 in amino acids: CASRPRGNQPQHF. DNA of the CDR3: TGTGCCAGCAGACCCCGCGGCAATCAGCCCCAGCATTTT.

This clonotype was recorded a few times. The CDR3 DNA reads TGTGCCAGCAGTTCGTCCCCCGGGACTAGCAGGGAGACCCAGTACTTC. It codes for CASSSSPGTSRETQYF. The chain carries TRBV6-5 and TRBJ2-5, with 9 positions matching TRBD2. The CDR3 covers 16 residues. The germline gives CDR1 MNHEY, CDR2 SVGAGI. Trimming cost V 4 bases and J 5 bases; bases outside gene matches: 11.

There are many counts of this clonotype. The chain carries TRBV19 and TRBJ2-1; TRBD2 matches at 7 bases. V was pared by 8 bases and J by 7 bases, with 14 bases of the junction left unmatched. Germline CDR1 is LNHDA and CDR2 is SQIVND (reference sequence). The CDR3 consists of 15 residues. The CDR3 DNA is TGTGCCAGTGAAAGCGGGAAGGTTGGGTGGAATGAGCAGTTCTTC. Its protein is CASESGKVGWNEQFF.

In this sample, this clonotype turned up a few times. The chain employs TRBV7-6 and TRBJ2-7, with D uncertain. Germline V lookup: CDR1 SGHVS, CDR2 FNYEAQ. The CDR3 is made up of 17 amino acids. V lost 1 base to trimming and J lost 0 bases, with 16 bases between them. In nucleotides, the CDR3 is TGTGCCAGCAGCTTAGAAGTTCTGGGAATCTCCTCCTACGAGCAGTACTTC. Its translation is CASSLEVLGISSYEQYF. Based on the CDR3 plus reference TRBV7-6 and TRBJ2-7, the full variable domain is GAGVSQSPRYKVTKRGQDVALRCDPISGHVSLYWYRQALGQGPEFLTYFNYEAQQDKSGLPNDRFSAERPEGSISTLTIQRTEQRDSAMYRCASSLEVLGISSYEQYFGPGTRLTVT.

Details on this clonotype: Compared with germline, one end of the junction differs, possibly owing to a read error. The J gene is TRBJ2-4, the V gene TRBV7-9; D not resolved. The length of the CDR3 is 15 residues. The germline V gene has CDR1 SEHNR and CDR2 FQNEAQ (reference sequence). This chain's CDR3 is CASSPNGIANNIQYF. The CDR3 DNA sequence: TGTGCCAGCAGCCCTAATGGGATAGCCAATAACATTCAGTACTTC.

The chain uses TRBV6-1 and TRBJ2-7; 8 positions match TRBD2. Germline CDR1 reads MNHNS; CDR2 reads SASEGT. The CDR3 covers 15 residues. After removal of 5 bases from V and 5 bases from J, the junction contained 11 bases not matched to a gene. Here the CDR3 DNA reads TGTGCCAGCAGTACGGAGAGGCGGGGGGCAGACGAGCAGTACTTC. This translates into CASSTERRGADEQYF.

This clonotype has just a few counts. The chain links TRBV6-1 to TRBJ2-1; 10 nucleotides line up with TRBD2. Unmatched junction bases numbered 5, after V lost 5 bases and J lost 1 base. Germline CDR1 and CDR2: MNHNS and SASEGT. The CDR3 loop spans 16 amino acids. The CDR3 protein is CASSPLGLASYNEQFF. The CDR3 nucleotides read TGTGCCAGCAGTCCTCTGGGACTAGCGTCCTACAATGAGCAGTTCTTC.

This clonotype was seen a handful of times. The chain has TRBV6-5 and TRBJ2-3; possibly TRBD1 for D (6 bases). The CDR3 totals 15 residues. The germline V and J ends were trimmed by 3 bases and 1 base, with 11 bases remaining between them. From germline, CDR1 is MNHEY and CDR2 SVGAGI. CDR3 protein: CASSYLTGGTDTQYF. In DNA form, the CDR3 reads TGTGCCAGCAGTTATCTGACAGGTGGCACAGATACGCAGTATTTT.

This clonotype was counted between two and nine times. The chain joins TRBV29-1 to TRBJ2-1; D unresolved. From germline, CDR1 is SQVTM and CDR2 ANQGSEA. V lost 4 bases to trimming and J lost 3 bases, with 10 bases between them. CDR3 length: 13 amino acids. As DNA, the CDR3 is TGCAGCGTTGTGAGGCCCGACTACAATGAGCAGTTCTTC. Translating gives CSVVRPDYNEQFF.

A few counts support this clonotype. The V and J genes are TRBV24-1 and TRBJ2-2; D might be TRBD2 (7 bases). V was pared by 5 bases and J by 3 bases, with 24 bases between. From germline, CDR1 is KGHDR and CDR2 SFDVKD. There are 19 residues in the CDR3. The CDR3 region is CATSAPGASGPADTGELFF. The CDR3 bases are TGTGCCACCAGTGCCCCGGGGGCTAGCGGACCCGCGGACACCGGGGAGCTGTTTTTT.

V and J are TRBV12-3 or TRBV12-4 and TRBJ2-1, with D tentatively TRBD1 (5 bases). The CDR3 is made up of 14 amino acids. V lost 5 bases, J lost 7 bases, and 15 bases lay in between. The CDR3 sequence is CASSRQLSENEQFF. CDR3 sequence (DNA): TGTGCCAGCAGTCGACAGCTCTCGGAGAATGAGCAGTTCTTC.

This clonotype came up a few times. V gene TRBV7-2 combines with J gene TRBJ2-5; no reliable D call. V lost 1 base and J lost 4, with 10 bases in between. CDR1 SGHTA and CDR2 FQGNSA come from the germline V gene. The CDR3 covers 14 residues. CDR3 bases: TGTGCCAGCAGCTTAGTAGAAGGGCTAGAGACCCAGTACTTC. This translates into CASSLVEGLETQYF.

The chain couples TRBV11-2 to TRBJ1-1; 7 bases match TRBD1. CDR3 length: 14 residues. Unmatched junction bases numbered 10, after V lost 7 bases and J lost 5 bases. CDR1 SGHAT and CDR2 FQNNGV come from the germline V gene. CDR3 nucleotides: TGTGCCAGCACCCCTACGACAGGGTGGACTGAAGCTTTCTTT. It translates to CASTPTTGWTEAFF.